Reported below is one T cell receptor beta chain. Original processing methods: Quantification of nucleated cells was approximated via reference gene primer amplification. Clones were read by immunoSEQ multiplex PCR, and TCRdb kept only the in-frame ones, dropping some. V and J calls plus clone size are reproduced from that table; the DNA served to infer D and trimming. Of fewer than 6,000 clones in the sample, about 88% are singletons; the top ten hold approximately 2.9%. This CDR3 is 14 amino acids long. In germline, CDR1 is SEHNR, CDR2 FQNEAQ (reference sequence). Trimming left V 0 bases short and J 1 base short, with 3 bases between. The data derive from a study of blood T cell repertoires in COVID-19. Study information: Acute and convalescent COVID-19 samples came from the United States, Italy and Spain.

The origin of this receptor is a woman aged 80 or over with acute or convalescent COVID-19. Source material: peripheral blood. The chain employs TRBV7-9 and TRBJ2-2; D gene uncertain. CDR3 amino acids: CASSLARNTGELFF. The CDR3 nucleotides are TGTGCCAGCAGCTTAGCCAGGAACACCGGGGAGCTGTTTTTT.